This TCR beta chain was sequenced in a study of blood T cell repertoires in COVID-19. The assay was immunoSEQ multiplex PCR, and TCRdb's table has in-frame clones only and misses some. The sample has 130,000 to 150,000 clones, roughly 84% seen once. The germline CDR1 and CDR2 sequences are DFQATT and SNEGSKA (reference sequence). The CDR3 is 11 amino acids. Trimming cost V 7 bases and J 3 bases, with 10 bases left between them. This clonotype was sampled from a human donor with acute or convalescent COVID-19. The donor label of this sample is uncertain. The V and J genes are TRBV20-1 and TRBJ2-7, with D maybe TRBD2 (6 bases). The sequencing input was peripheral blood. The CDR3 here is CSVGGRYEQYF. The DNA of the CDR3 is TGCAGTGTCGGGGGACGCTACGAGCAGTACTTC.